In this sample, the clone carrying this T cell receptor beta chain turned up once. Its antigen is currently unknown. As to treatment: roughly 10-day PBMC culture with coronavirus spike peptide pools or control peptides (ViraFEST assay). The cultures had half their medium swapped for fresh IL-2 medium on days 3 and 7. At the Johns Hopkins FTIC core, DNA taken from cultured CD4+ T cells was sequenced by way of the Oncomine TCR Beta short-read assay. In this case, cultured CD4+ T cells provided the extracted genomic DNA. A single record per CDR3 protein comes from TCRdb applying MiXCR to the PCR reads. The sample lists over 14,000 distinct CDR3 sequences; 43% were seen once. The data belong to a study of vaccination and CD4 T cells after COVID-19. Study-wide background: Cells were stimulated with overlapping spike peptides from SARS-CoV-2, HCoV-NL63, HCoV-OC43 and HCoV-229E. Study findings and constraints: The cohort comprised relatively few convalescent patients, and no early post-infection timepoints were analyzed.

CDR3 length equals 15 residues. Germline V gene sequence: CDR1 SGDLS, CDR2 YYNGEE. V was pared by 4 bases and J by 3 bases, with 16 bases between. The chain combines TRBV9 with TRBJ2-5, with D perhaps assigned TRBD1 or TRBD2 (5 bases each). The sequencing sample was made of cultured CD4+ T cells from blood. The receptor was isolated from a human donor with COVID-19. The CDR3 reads CASSTGGRGEETQYF. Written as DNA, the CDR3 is TGTGCCAGCAGCACAGGCGGGCGCGGAGAAGAGACCCAGTACTTC.